These 15 T cell receptor beta chains came from one sample sequenced in a study of cytomegalovirus exposure and HLA in healthy donors. PCR primers comprised 60 Vbeta and 13 Jbeta primers. Generated by immunoSEQ multiplex PCR, the TCRdb table keeps only in-frame clones and is missing some. The sample includes about 94,000 clones, about 80% seen only once; the top ten take just over 0.75%. Sequenced: PBMCs. All receptors derive from a woman aged 55-69 years in good health and CMV-seronegative.

The chain is built from TRBV7-2 and TRBJ1-3, with D unclear. The V and J ends lost 5 bases and 0 bases respectively, with 8 bases between them. Germline V gene data show CDR1 as SGHTA and CDR2 as FQGNSA. CDR3 length: 14 amino acids. The CDR3 spells CASSLLGSGNTIYF. CDR3 DNA: TGTGCCAGCAGCCTTCTCGGCTCTGGAAACACCATATATTTT.

As DNA, the CDR3 is TGTGCCAGCAGCTCTGGAGGTGCAACTAATGAAAAACTGTTTTTT. This encodes CASSSGGATNEKLFF. This chain connects TRBV5-8 to TRBJ1-4; D uncertain. The CDR3 runs to 15 residues. Germline-derived CDR1 and CDR2 are SGHTS and YDEGEE. Between the trimmed V and J ends, which lost 3 bases and 0 bases, there was a span of 9 bases. Full variable domain (outside the CDR3, taken from reference TRBV5-8 and TRBJ1-4): EAGVTQSPTHLIKTRGQQATLRCSPISGHTSVYWYQQALGLGLQFLLWYDEGEERNRGNFPPRFSGRQFPNYSSELNVNALELEDSALYLCASSSGGATNEKLFFGSGTQLSVL.

The J gene is TRBJ1-2, the V gene TRBV7-9, with D perhaps TRBD1 (6 bases). The CDR3 is 15 residues long. V was shortened by 2 bases and J by 4 bases, with 14 bases between the two germline ends. CDR1 is SEHNR and CDR2 is FQNEAQ in the germline V gene (reference sequence). In nucleotides, the CDR3 is TGTGCCAGCAGCTTAACCGGGGGGCTTGTCTATGGCTACACCTTC. Encoded protein: CASSLTGGLVYGYTF.

This chain links TRBV7-9 with TRBJ1-4; D unresolved. CDR3 length: 16 residues. V was clipped by 0 bases and J by 5 bases, with 13 bases between them. Germline V gene lookup returns CDR1 SEHNR and CDR2 FQNEAQ (reference sequence). CDR3 nucleotides: TGTGCCAGCAGCTTAGCCCAGACACCCTGGAATGAAAAACTGTTTTTT. Amino acid sequence: CASSLAQTPWNEKLFF.

This clone was observed a handful of times. The J gene is TRBJ2-1, the V gene TRBV10-2; possible D gene TRBD2, 6 bases. V was cut by 6 bases and J by 8 bases, with 14 bases left in between. CDR3 length: 13 amino acids. Germline V gives CDR1 WSHSY, CDR2 SAAADI. CDR3 in DNA: TGCGCCAGCAGGCCTGGGGGAGGTGATGAGCAGTTCTTC. Translating it yields CASRPGGGDEQFF.

The chain combines TRBV6-5 with TRBJ2-7, with D perhaps matching TRBD2 (5 bases). Trimming cost V 2 bases and J 6 bases, with 17 bases left between them. Looked up from germline, CDR1 is MNHEY and CDR2 is SVGAGI. The CDR3 contains 15 residues. This chain's CDR3 is CASSYASKRGLEQYF. DNA for the CDR3: TGTGCCAGCAGTTACGCATCCAAGAGAGGGCTCGAGCAGTACTTC.

The genes are TRBV28 and TRBJ2-7; TRBD2 matches 12 bases. V trimming: 3 bases; J trimming: 0 bases; junction bases outside the gene matches: 3. The CDR3 has 16 amino acids. Germline CDR1 and CDR2: MDHEN and SYDVKM. The CDR3 region is CASSLTSGSFSYEQYF. In DNA, the CDR3 is TGTGCCAGCAGTTTGACTAGCGGGAGTTTCTCCTACGAGCAGTACTTC.

The rearrangement joins TRBV9 to TRBJ1-1; possible D gene TRBD1, 6 bases. The germline V gene encodes CDR1 SGDLS and CDR2 YYNGEE. V lost 0 bases and J 1 base, leaving 7 bases between the germline ends. The CDR3 runs 14 residues. CDR3 in amino acids: CASSVEQGNTEAFF. CDR3 nucleotides: TGTGCCAGCAGCGTAGAACAGGGGAACACTGAAGCTTTCTTT.

The chain carries TRBV5-4 and TRBJ2-7; 13 positions agree with TRBD2. V lost 4 bases, J lost 4 bases, and 5 bases stayed unmatched. This CDR3 is 15 amino acids long. In germline, CDR1 is SGHNT, CDR2 YYREEE (reference sequence). The CDR3 protein is CASSPTSGGRYEQYF. DNA of the CDR3: TGTGCCAGCAGCCCGACTAGCGGGGGGCGTTACGAGCAGTACTTC. Variable domain in full (rest from reference TRBV5-4 and TRBJ2-7): ETGVTQSPTHLIKTRGQQVTLRCSSQSGHNTVSWYQQALGQGPQFIFQYYREEENGRGNFPPRFSGLQFPNYSSELNVNALELDDSALYLCASSPTSGGRYEQYFGPGTRLTVT.

The genes are TRBV5-1 and TRBJ2-3; D gene unclear. Trimming shortened V by 4 bases and J by 2 bases, and 14 bases separated the two germline ends. This CDR3 has 15 amino acids. Germline-derived CDR1 and CDR2 are SGHRS and YFSETQ. CDR3 protein: CASSVDHPVTDTQYF. The CDR3, as DNA: TGCGCCAGCAGCGTGGACCACCCGGTCACAGATACGCAGTATTTT.

The chain employs TRBV27 and TRBJ2-5, with 7 bases aligning to TRBD2. Germline CDR1 and CDR2: MNHEY and SMNVEV (reference sequence). The CDR3 covers 15 residues. Trimming at V came to 3 bases and at J to 1 base, leaving 5 bases not matched to a gene. CDR3 DNA sequence: TGTGCCAGCAGTTTTGGGGGGGGGTTCCAAGAGACCCAGTACTTC. Its protein is CASSFGGGFQETQYF.

This clone was observed a few times. This rearrangement joins TRBV14 to TRBJ2-7, with 12 bases aligning to TRBD1. The CDR3 runs 18 residues. V was clipped by 2 bases and J by 4 bases; unmatched bases: 12. Germline V gene lookup returns CDR1 SGHDN and CDR2 FVKESK. Here the CDR3 reads CASSQKRGDRGLTYEQYF. The CDR3, as DNA: TGTGCCAGCAGCCAAAAACGTGGGGACAGGGGGCTAACATACGAGCAGTACTTC.

This clone was recorded only once. This chain links TRBV6-1 with TRBJ2-5; D may be TRBD2 (5 bases). CDR3 size: 10 residues. The germline CDR1 and CDR2 sequences are MNHNS and SASEGT. CDR3 coding DNA: TGTCAAGTACTAGGGGAGACCCAGTACTTC. Translation gives CQVLGETQYF.

The chain carries TRBV19 and TRBJ2-7, with 8 bases matching TRBD1. J lost 3 bases, V lost 7 bases, and 8 bases had no gene match. In germline, CDR1 is LNHDA, CDR2 SQIVND (reference sequence). CDR3 length equals 14 residues. The CDR3 DNA is TGTGCCAGTACCAGGACAGGGAGTAGCTACGAGCAGTACTTC. Residues: CASTRTGSSYEQYF.

This clone was seen only once. J is TRBJ1-3 and V is TRBV7-2; no firm D call. CDR3 length equals 14 residues. Germline CDR1 SGHTA, CDR2 FQGNSA. V was trimmed by 4 bases and J by 0 bases, leaving 7 bases between them. The CDR3 region is CASSSGNSGNTIYF. The CDR3, as DNA: TGTGCCAGCAGCTCCGGGAACTCTGGAAACACCATATATTTT.